The 19 T cell receptor beta chains presented below share a single source sample, sequenced in a study of blood T cell repertoires in COVID-19. Profiling relied on immunoSEQ multiplex PCR, and the TCRdb table lists in-frame clones only, not all of them. This sample carries 250,000 or so clones, about four fifths of them seen once, and the ten largest clones take about 8.9%. Sequencing was carried out using peripheral blood. These receptors came from a man older than 75 with acute or convalescent COVID-19.

V gene TRBV3-1 (or the pseudogene TRBV3-2) combines with J gene TRBJ2-7; D is unresolved. Trimming removed 1 base at V and 2 bases at J, with 6 bases between. The CDR3 is made up of 13 amino acids. Germline V CDR1 and CDR2: LGHDT, YNNKEL (reference sequence). The CDR3 sequence is CASSQAATYEQYF. The CDR3 DNA reads TGTGCCAGCAGCCAAGCCGCGACCTACGAGCAGTACTTC.

This clone was picked up a small number of times. This chain joins TRBV7-8 and TRBJ2-3, with D maybe TRBD1 (6 bases). The CDR3 runs to 14 residues. Germline CDR1 SGHVS, CDR2 FQNEAQ. V was trimmed by 5 bases and J by 1 base, leaving 10 bases between them. The CDR3 DNA sequence: TGTGCCAGCAGCAGCGCAGGGGGCACAGATACGCAGTATTTT. Translated: CASSSAGGTDTQYF.

This clone came up a few times. The rearrangement uses TRBV20-1 and TRBJ1-2, with TRBD1 matching over 9 bases. V was pared by 7 bases and J by 8 bases, with 5 bases of the junction left unmatched. Germline values: CDR1 DFQATT, CDR2 SNEGSKA (reference sequence). This CDR3 contains 11 residues. CDR3 DNA sequence: TGCAGTGGGACAGGGGTATTCGGCTACACCTTC. Translated: CSGTGVFGYTF.

The V gene is TRBV7-9, the J gene TRBJ2-1; 8 bases line up with TRBD1. After removal of 3 bases from V and 16 bases from J, the junction contained 8 bases not matched to a gene. Looked up from germline, CDR1 is SEHNR and CDR2 is FQNEAQ (reference sequence). There are 12 residues in the CDR3. The DNA of the CDR3 is TGTGCCAGCAGCTTCCCCCAGGGGGCTAACTTCTTC. It translates to CASSFPQGANFF.

The chain joins TRBV9 to TRBJ2-3, with TRBD2 identical over 16 bases. V trimming: 1 base; J trimming: 0 bases; junction bases outside the gene matches: 8. Germline CDR1 is SGDLS and CDR2 is YYNGEE. The CDR3 sequence is 20 residues long. The CDR3 nucleotides are TGTGCCAGCAGCGTACATGGGACTAGCGGGGGGGCGGTAAGCACAGATACGCAGTATTTT. Encoded protein: CASSVHGTSGGAVSTDTQYF.

The J gene is TRBJ1-1, the V gene TRBV28, with D tentatively TRBD1 (6 bases). Trimming cost V 5 bases and J 7 bases, with 14 bases left between them. The CDR3 totals 13 residues. Germline CDR1 and CDR2: MDHEN and SYDVKM. Here the CDR3 reads CASSQDRPFEAFF. The CDR3 bases are TGTGCCAGCAGTCAGGACAGACCTTTTGAAGCTTTCTTT.

This clone was seen a single time. The rearrangement links TRBV2 to TRBJ2-3; 9 bases are shared with TRBD1. This CDR3 region has 14 residues. Germline V gives CDR1 SNHLY, CDR2 FYNNEI. V lost 10 bases, J lost 3 bases, and 8 bases stayed unmatched. DNA for the CDR3: TGTGCCACCCCGCGACAGGGGGGGACAGATACGCAGTATTTT. It codes for CATPRQGGTDTQYF.

The V call is TRBV3-1 (or the pseudogene TRBV3-2), the J call TRBJ2-1, with a tentative D call TRBD2 (6 bases). Germline V gene data show CDR1 as LGHDT and CDR2 as YNNKEL (reference sequence). The V and J ends lost 3 bases and 14 bases respectively, with 20 bases between them. There are 14 residues in the CDR3. CDR3 residues: CASSHREFHRGKFF. In DNA form, the CDR3 reads TGTGCCAGCAGCCACCGGGAGTTTCACCGTGGGAAGTTCTTC.

The chain joins TRBV6-5 to TRBJ1-2, with 7 bases fitting TRBD1. CDR1 and CDR2 (germline): MNHEY, SVGAGI. The length of the CDR3 is 14 residues. Losses at the gene ends were 0 bases for V and 6 bases for J; bases not matched to a gene: 4. DNA of the CDR3: TGTGCCAGCAGTTACTCGAGGCAGGGGGATGGCTACACCTTC. The encoded protein is CASSYSRQGDGYTF.

This sequence joins TRBV9 and TRBJ1-6; the D gene is possibly TRBD1 (6 bases). The CDR3 sequence is 14 residues long. V lost 0 bases and J lost 10, with 11 bases in between. CDR1 is SGDLS, CDR2 YYNGEE, per germline. CDR3 sequence: CASSVGNRDSPLHF. DNA for the CDR3: TGTGCCAGCAGCGTAGGTAACAGGGACTCACCCCTCCACTTT.

This clone has more than one count but fewer than ten. The chain employs TRBV3-1 (or the pseudogene TRBV3-2) and TRBJ2-7; TRBD1 matches at 9 bases. The length of the CDR3 is 13 residues. Trimming removed 4 bases from V and 6 bases from J; junction bases left unmatched: 4. Germline V gives CDR1 LGHDT, CDR2 YNNKEL (reference sequence). The DNA for the CDR3 is TGTGCCAGCAGCCCGGGACAGGGACCCGAGCAGTACTTC. Amino acids: CASSPGQGPEQYF.

J is TRBJ2-7 and V is TRBV19; 9 bases are shared with TRBD1. Germline trimming cut 5 bases from V and 0 bases from J; bases unmatched to any gene: 17. The CDR3 is made up of 19 amino acids. Germline CDR1 reads LNHDA; CDR2 reads SQIVND (reference sequence). The CDR3 sequence is CASSPLGQGYSFTSYEQYF. The CDR3 nucleotides are TGTGCCAGTAGTCCACTGGGACAGGGATACTCATTTACCTCCTACGAGCAGTACTTC.

This clone was recorded once. This sequence joins TRBV24-1 and TRBJ1-5; TRBD1 aligns across 8 bases. The J segment lost 3 bases and the V segment lost 0 bases, leaving 3 bases of the junction unmatched. The CDR3 has 16 amino acids. Germline V gene sequence: CDR1 KGHDR, CDR2 SFDVKD. Here the CDR3 DNA reads TGTGCCACCAGTGATTTGCAGGGGGCCCCCAATCAGCCCCAGCATTTT. This gives the protein CATSDLQGAPNQPQHF.

The V gene is TRBV5-3, the J gene TRBJ2-3; D is possibly TRBD2 (6 bases). TRBV5-3 is filed as an ORF, its function uncertain. The CDR3 totals 17 residues. V dropped 0 bases and J dropped 4 bases, with 18 bases sitting between them. CDR3 amino acids: CARSLEYAGRGADTQYF. In DNA form, the CDR3 reads TGTGCCAGAAGCTTGGAATACGCCGGGAGAGGAGCAGATACGCAGTATTTT.

The chain joins TRBV5-5 to TRBJ1-1, with 7 bases lining up with TRBD1. Germline assignment: CDR1 SGHKS and CDR2 YYEKEE (reference sequence). V lost 5 bases, J lost 0 bases, and 7 bases stayed unmatched. The CDR3 is 15 residues long. The CDR3: CASSWGQGVNTEAFF. DNA for the CDR3: TGTGCCAGCAGTTGGGGGCAGGGGGTGAACACTGAAGCTTTCTTT.

This clone occurred many times. V is TRBV28 and J is TRBJ2-7, with D hard to call. From germline, CDR1 is MDHEN and CDR2 SYDVKM. The CDR3 is 15 amino acids. Trimming removed 2 bases from V and 2 bases from J, with 13 bases in between. In DNA, the CDR3 is TGTGCCAGCAGTTTAGTCTTGGTAGCTACCTACGAGCAGTACTTC. Amino acid sequence: CASSLVLVATYEQYF.

This clone was seen only a few times. This chain links TRBV24-1 with TRBJ2-3, with TRBD2 matching over 8 bases. The trim removed 0 bases at V and 3 bases at J, leaving 10 bases unmatched. The germline gives CDR1 KGHDR, CDR2 SFDVKD. CDR3 length: 18 amino acids. CDR3 sequence (DNA): TGTGCCACCAGTGATTTGAAAGCGGGGGCGCTAGGGACAGATACGCAGTATTTT. It specifies CATSDLKAGALGTDTQYF.

The J gene is TRBJ1-1, the V gene TRBV19, with 8 bases fitting TRBD1. The CDR3 is made up of 15 amino acids. Trimming cost V 5 bases and J 1 base; bases outside gene matches: 6. CDR1 and CDR2 (germline): LNHDA, SQIVND (reference sequence). CDR3 amino acids: CASSVSGTGNTEAFF. CDR3 sequence (DNA): TGTGCCAGTAGTGTCTCCGGGACAGGGAACACTGAAGCTTTCTTT.

The genes are TRBV19 and TRBJ1-4; D call uncertain. Per the germline V gene, CDR1 is LNHDA and CDR2 is SQIVND (reference sequence). The CDR3 spans 14 residues. The V and J ends lost 7 bases and 8 bases respectively, with 17 bases between them. CDR3 nucleotides: TGTGCCAGTATCCGGCGGGGTTCGAAGGAAAAACTGTTTTTT. This codes for CASIRRGSKEKLFF.